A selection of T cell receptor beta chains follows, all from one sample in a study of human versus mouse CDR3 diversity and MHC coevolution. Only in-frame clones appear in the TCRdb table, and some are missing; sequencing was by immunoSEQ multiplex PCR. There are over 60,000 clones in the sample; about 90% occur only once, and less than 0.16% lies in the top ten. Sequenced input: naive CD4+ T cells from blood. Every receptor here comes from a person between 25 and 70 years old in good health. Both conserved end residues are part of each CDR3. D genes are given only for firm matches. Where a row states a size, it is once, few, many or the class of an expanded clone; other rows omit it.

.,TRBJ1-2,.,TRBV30,CAWSPGLLGYTF,TGTGCCTGGAGTCCGGGGTTGCTTGGCTACACCTTC
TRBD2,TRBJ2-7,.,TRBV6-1,CASRVAGRSYEQYF,TGTGCCAGCAGGGTAGCGGGACGTTCCTACGAGCAGTACTTC
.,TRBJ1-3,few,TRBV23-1,CASSHLPRPAGGYSGNTIYF,TGCGCCAGCAGTCATCTGCCCCGGCCGGCTGGGGGCTACTCTGGAAACACCATATATTTT
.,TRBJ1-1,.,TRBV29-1,CSGSRDSLGTEAFF,TGCAGCGGCTCCAGGGACTCCTTGGGCACTGAAGCTTTCTTT
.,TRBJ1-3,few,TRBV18,CASSLEGLSGNTIYF,TGTGCCAGCTCACTGGAGGGGCTTAGTGGAAACACCATATATTTT
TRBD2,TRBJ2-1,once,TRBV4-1,CASSQKRLAGYTYNEQFF,TGCGCCAGCAGCCAAAAAAGACTAGCGGGCTACACCTACAATGAGCAGTTCTTC
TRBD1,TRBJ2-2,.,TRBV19,CASRRQGTTGELFF,TGTGCCAGTAGAAGACAGGGGACCACCGGGGAGCTGTTTTTT
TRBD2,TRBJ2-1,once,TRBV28,CASRLAGLYNEQFF,TGTGCCAGCAGGCTAGCGGGACTTTACAATGAGCAGTTCTTC
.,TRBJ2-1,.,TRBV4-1,CASSRGVGASSYNEQFF,TGCGCCAGCAGCCGAGGTGTTGGGGCGAGCTCCTACAATGAGCAGTTCTTC
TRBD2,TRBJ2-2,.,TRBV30,CAWSGTSGSQNTGELFF,TGTGCCTGGAGCGGGACTAGCGGGAGCCAGAACACCGGGGAGCTGTTTTTT
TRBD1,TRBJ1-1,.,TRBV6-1,CASSGTAILNTEAFF,TGTGCCAGCAGCGGGACAGCAATTTTGAACACTGAAGCTTTCTTT
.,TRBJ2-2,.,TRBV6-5,CASRDWAANTGELFF,TGTGCCAGCAGGGACTGGGCAGCGAACACCGGGGAGCTGTTTTTT
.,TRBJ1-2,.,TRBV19,CASSMARGRGYGYTF,TGTGCCAGTAGTATGGCCAGGGGAAGAGGGTATGGCTACACCTTC
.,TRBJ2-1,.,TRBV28,CAGARDLGNEQFF,TGTGCCGGGGCCAGAGACCTCGGCAATGAGCAGTTCTTC
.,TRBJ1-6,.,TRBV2,CASSPGIGPPLHF,TGTGCCAGCAGTCCGGGAATTGGTCCACCCCTCCACTTT
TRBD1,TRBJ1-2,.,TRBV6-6,CASRGDRAYTF,TGTGCCAGCCGGGGGGACAGGGCCTACACCTTC
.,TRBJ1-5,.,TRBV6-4,CASSEDRDNQPQHF,TGTGCCAGCAGCGAGGACAGAGATAATCAGCCCCAGCATTTT
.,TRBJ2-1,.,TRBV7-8,CASSLASEYNEQFF,TGTGCCAGCAGCTTGGCTAGCGAGTACAATGAGCAGTTCTTC
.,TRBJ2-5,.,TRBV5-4,CASSLPGETQYF,TGTGCCAGCAGCTTACCGGGGGAGACCCAGTACTTC
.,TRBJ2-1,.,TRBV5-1,CASSPGLLVEQFF,TGCGCCAGCAGCCCGGGACTCCTGGTTGAGCAGTTCTTC
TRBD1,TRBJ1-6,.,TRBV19,CASRMTGYNSPLHF,TGTGCCAGTAGGATGACAGGGTATAATTCACCCCTCCACTTT
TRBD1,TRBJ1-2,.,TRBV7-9,CASGAWDRPSNYGYTF,TGTGCCAGCGGAGCTTGGGACAGGCCCTCTAACTATGGCTACACCTTC
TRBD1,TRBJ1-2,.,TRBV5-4,CASRISGTAPIISDGYTF,TGTGCCAGCAGGATATCCGGGACAGCGCCTATAATTAGTGATGGCTACACCTTC
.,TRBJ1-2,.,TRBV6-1,CASSEVATLYGYTF,TGTGCCAGCAGTGAAGTGGCGACACTCTATGGCTACACCTTC
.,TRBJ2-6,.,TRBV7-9,CASSLASGANVLTF,TGTGCCAGCAGCTTAGCGTCGGGGGCCAACGTCCTGACTTTC
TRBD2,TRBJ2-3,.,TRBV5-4,CASGNRGTSGGTDTQYF,TGTGCCAGCGGGAACAGGGGGACTAGCGGGGGCACAGATACGCAGTATTTT
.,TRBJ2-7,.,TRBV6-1,CASRSQTSYEQYF,TGTGCCAGCAGGTCCCAGACTAGCTACGAGCAGTACTTC
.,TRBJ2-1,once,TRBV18,CASSPPSLSYNEQFF,TGTGCCAGCTCACCACCGTCGCTATCCTACAATGAGCAGTTCTTC
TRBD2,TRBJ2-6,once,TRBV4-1,CASSQEGLAGRASGANVLTF,TGCGCCAGCAGCCAAGAAGGGCTAGCGGGTCGCGCTTCTGGGGCCAACGTCCTGACTTTC
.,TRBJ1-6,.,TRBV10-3,CATIQGPNSPLHF,TGTGCCACCATACAGGGACCCAATTCACCCCTCCACTTT
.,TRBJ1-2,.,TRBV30,CACLKANYGYTF,TGTGCCTGCCTAAAAGCTAACTATGGCTACACCTTC
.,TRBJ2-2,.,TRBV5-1,CASSLREYPTGELFF,TGCGCCAGCAGCTTGCGGGAGTATCCAACCGGGGAGCTGTTTTTT
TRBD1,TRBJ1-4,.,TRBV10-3,CAISGAGGGEKLFF,TGTGCCATCAGTGGGGCAGGGGGCGGTGAAAAACTGTTTTTT
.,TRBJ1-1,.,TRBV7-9,CASSSSREHGEAFF,TGTGCCAGCAGCTCAAGCAGGGAACATGGTGAAGCTTTCTTT
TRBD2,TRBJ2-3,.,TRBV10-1,CASSETERGSTDTQYF,TGCGCCAGCAGTGAGACCGAGCGGGGCAGCACAGATACGCAGTATTTT
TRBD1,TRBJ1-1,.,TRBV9,CASSPGAQGGNTEAFF,TGTGCCAGCAGCCCGGGGGCACAGGGGGGGAACACTGAAGCTTTCTTT
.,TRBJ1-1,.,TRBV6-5,CASSYLGVGGNTEAFF,TGTGCCAGCAGTTACTTAGGGGTCGGGGGGAACACTGAAGCTTTCTTT
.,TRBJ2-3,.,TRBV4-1,CASSQAPGADTQYF,TGCGCCAGCAGCCAAGCCCCGGGGGCAGATACGCAGTATTTT
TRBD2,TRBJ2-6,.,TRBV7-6,CASSVAGGPSGANVLTF,TGTGCCAGCAGCGTAGCGGGAGGGCCTTCTGGGGCCAACGTCCTGACTTTC
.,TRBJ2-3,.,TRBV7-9,CASSLEVSGTQYF,TGTGCCAGCAGCTTAGAGGTTTCGGGTACGCAGTATTTT
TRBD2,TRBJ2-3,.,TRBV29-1,CSPGLAGGPEYF,TGCAGCCCGGGACTAGCGGGGGGGCCCGAGTATTTT
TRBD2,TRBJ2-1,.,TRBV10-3,CAISESHGTRFDNEQFF,TGTGCCATCAGTGAGTCTCATGGGACTAGGTTCGACAATGAGCAGTTCTTC
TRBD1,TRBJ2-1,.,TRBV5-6,CASSLGATGVRGEQFF,TGTGCCAGCAGCTTGGGTGCGACAGGGGTTCGCGGTGAGCAGTTCTTC
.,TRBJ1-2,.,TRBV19,CASLTPNYGYTF,TGTGCCAGTCTCACACCTAACTATGGCTACACCTTC
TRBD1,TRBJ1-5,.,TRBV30,CAWDRAGGNQPQHF,TGTGCCTGGGACAGGGCGGGCGGCAATCAGCCCCAGCATTTT
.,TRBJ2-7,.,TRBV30,CASREGVEQYF,TGTGCCTCAAGAGAGGGGGTGGAGCAGTACTTC
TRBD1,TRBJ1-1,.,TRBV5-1,CASSVGQGGTEAFF,TGCGCCAGCAGCGTGGGACAGGGGGGCACTGAAGCTTTCTTT
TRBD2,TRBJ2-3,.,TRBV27,CASSRLAGEETQYF,TGTGCCAGCAGCAGACTAGCGGGAGAGGAGACGCAGTATTTT
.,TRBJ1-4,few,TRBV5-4,CASSMDRYHEKLFF,TGTGCCAGCAGCATGGACAGATATCATGAAAAACTGTTTTTT
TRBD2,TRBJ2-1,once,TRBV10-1,CASSPLPGTSGRHEQFF,TGCGCCAGCAGTCCTTTACCCGGGACTAGCGGGAGGCATGAGCAGTTCTTC
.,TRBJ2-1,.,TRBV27,CASSATSSTHNEQFF,TGTGCCAGCAGTGCGACTAGTTCGACGCACAATGAGCAGTTCTTC
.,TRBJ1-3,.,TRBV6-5,CASRPGTRNTIYF,TGTGCCAGCAGACCCGGGACAAGAAACACCATATATTTT
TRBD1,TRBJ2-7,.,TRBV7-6,CASSLGTGGAYEQYF,TGTGCCAGCAGCTTAGGGACAGGGGGAGCCTACGAGCAGTACTTC